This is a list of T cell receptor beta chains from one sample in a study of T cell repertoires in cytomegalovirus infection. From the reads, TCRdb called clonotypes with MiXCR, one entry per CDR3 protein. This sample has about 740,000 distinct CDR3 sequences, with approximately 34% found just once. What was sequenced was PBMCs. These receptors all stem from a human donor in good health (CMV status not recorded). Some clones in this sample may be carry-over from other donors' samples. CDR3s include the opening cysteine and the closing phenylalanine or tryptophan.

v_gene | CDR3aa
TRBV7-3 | CASSGTGFGGYTF
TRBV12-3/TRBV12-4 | CASSIRTVTDTQYF
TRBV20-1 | CSARGIRNEQFF
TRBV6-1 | CASSGNFLAGTGELFF
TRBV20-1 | CSVGTGNTDTQYF
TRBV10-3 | CATRDAALNTEAFF
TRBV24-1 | CATSIRGGVNEQFF
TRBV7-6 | CASSLRGGHTYEQYF
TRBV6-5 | CASSTSGGLNYGYTF
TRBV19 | CASSTSSGSYNEQFF
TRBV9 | CASSVSPSGTGELFF
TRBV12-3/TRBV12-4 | CASSLGLGGWNSPLHF
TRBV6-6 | CASSATGSLLSGANVLTF
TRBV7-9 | CASSPKTGDQNTEAFF
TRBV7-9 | CASSFLTGKSSYEQYF
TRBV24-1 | CATSPGLAGLNEQFF
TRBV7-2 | CASSLPGTPGPQHF
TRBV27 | CASRVWGGDEQFF
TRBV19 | CASRLTASTDTQYF
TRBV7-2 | CASSLVPGDKEKFF
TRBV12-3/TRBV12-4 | CASSLRQGDGGELFF
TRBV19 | CASSLTSRDGELFF
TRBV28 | CASSLSSVGARNTIYF
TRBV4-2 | CASSQEQGREKLFF
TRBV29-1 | CSVEKTISGSINEQFF
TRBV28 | CASSVNGGGAGELFF
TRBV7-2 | CAGSSESGSEKLFF
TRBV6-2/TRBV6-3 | CASSNRVMDTEAFF
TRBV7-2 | CASSFSGRRSYEQYF
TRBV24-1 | CATSDTDSTGELFF
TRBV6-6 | CASGQGAANTEAFF
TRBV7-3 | CASSYRDNEQFF
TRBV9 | CASSVAGGPNNEQFF
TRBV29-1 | CSVEAWDSGIRDYEQYF
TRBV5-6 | CASSLDPMNTEAFF